This T cell receptor (beta chain) was identified during a study of CD8 T cells in Susac syndrome. Roughly 0.45 to 1 ug RNA was reverse transcribed with random hexamers. One entry per CDR3 protein results from TCRdb running MiXCR on the immunoSEQ multiplex PCR reads. The table has about 180,000 distinct CDR3 sequences, approximately 95% seen once. CDR1 is SEHNR and CDR2 is FQNEAQ in the germline V gene (reference sequence). J lost 4 bases, V lost 6 bases, and 11 bases had no gene match. This CDR3 spans 17 amino acids. This receptor was identified in a human donor with multiple sclerosis. The source material was CD8+ T cells from PBMCs. This chain uses TRBV7-9 with TRBJ2-7; TRBD2 matches 14 bases. The CDR3 loop is CASSAKPGLAGEYEQYF. The CDR3 DNA is TGTGCCAGCAGTGCCAAACCGGGACTAGCGGGAGAATACGAGCAGTACTTC.